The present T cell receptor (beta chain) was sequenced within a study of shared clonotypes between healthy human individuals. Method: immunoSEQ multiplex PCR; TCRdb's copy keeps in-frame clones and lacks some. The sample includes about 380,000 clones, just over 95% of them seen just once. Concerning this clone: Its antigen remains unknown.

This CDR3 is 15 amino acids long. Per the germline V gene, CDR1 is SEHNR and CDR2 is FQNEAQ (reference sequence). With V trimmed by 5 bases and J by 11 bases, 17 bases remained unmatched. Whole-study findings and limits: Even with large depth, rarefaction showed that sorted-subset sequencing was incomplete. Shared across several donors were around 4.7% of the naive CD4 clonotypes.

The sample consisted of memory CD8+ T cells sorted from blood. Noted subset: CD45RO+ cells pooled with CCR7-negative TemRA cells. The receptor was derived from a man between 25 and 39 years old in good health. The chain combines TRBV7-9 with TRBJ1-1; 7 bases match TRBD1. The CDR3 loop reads CASSKGPGTEGRAFF. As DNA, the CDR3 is TGTGCCAGCAGCAAAGGCCCCGGGACAGAAGGGAGGGCTTTCTTT. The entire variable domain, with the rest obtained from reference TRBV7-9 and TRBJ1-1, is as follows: DTGVSQNPRHKITKRGQNVTFRCDPISEHNRLYWYRQTLGQGPEFLTYFQNEAQLEKSRLLSDRFSAERPKGSFSTLEIQRTEQGDSAMYLCASSKGPGTEGRAFFGQGTRLTVV.